This T cell receptor beta chain was identified during a study of blood T cell repertoires in COVID-19. Repertoires were generated with immunoSEQ multiplex PCR, while TCRdb's copy carries only in-frame clones and drops some. This sample has approximately 230,000 clones, with roughly 90% found just once. J gave up 6 bases and V 1 base, and 10 bases lay outside the gene matches. The CDR3 extends over 17 amino acids. Per germline, CDR1 MGHRA and CDR2 YSYEKL. The chain has TRBV4-1 and TRBJ2-1, with 9 positions matching TRBD2. The receptor was isolated from a young man who had recovered from COVID-19. The sequenced sample was peripheral blood. For the CDR3, the DNA is TGCGCCAGCAGCCAAGTGGTGCGGGGGGGACCTGGCAATGAGCAGTTCTTC. It yields the protein CASSQVVRGGPGNEQFF.